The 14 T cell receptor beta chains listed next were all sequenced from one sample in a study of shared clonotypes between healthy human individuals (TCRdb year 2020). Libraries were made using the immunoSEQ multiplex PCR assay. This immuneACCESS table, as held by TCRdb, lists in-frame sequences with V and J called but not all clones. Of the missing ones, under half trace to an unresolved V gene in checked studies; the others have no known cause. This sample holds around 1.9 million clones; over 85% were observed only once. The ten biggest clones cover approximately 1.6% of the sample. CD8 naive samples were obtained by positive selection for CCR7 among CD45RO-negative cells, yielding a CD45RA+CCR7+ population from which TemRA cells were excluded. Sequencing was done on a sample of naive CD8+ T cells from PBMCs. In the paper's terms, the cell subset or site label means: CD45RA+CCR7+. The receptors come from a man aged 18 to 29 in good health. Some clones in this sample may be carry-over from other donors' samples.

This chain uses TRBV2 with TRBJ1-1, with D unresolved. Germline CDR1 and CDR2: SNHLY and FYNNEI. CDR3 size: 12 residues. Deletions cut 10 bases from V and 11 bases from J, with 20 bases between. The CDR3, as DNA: TGTGCCATCCTGGGAAACGGGGTAGACGCTTTCTTT. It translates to CAILGNGVDAFF.

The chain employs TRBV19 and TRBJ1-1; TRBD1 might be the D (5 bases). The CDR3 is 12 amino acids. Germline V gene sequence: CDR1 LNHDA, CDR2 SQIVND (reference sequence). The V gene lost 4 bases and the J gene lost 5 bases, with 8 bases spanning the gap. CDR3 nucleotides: TGTGCCAGTAGTACCAGGGTAACTGAAGCTTTCTTT. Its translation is CASSTRVTEAFF.

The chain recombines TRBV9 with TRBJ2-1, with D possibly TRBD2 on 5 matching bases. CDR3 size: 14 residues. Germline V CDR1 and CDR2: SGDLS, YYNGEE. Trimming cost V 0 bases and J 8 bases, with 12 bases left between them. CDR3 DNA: TGTGCCAGCAGCGTAGATGGTGGGAGAGATGAGCAGTTCTTC. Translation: CASSVDGGRDEQFF.

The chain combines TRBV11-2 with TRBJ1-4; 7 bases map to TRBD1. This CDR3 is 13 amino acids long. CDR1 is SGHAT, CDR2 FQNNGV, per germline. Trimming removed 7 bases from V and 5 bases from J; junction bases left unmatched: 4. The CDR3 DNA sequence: TGTGCCAGCACCAAGGGACAGAATGAAAAACTGTTTTTT. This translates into CASTKGQNEKLFF.

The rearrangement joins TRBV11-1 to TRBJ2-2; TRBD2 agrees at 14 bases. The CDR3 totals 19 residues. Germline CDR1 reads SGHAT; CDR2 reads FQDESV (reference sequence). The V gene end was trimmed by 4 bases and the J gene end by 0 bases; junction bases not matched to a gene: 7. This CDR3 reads CASSSLGLAGEANTGELFF. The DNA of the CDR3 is TGTGCCAGCAGCTCACTGGGACTAGCGGGAGAGGCGAACACCGGGGAGCTGTTTTTT.

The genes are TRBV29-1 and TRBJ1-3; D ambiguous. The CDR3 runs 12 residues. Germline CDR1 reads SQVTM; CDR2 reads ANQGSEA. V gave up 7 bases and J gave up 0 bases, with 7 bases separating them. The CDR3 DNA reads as TGCAGCGCCTTGTACTCTGGAAACACCATATATTTT. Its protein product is CSALYSGNTIYF.

The CDR3 DNA sequence: TGTGCCAGCAGTGCGACCCCGAACTCCTACGAGCAGTACTTC. Encoded protein: CASSATPNSYEQYF. This chain links TRBV6-1 with TRBJ2-7; D is undetermined. The CDR3 length is 14 residues. CDR1 is MNHNS, CDR2 SASEGT, per germline. The V gene lost 4 bases and the J gene lost 0 bases, with 10 bases spanning the gap.

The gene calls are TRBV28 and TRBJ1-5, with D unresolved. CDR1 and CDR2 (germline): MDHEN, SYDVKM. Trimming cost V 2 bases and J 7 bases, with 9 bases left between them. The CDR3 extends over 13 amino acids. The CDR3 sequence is CASSLRSRQPQHF. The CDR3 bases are TGTGCCAGCAGTTTAAGGAGTCGCCAGCCCCAGCATTTT. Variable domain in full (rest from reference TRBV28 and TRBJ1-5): DVKVTQSSRYLVKRTGEKVFLECVQDMDHENMFWYRQDPGLGLRLIYFSYDVKMKEKGDIPEGYSVSREKKERFSLILESASTNQTSMYLCASSLRSRQPQHFGDGTRLSIL.

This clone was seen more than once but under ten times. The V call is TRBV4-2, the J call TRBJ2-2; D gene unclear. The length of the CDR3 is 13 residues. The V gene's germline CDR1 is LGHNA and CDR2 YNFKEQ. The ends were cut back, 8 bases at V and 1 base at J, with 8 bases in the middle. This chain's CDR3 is CASASLNTGELFF. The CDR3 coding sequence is TGTGCCAGCGCTAGTTTGAACACCGGGGAGCTGTTTTTT.

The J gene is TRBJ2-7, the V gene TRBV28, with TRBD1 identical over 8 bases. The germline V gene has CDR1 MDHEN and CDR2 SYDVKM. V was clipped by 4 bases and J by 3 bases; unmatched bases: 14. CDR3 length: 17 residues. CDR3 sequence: CASSSTSNRGIIYEQYF. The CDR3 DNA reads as TGTGCCAGCAGTTCAACATCAAACAGGGGGATAATCTACGAGCAGTACTTC.

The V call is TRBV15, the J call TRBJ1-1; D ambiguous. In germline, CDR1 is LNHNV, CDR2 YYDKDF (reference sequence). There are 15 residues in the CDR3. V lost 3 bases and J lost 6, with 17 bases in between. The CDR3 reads CATSSIRWTGAEAFF. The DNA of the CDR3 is TGTGCCACCAGCAGTATCAGATGGACCGGGGCTGAAGCTTTCTTT.

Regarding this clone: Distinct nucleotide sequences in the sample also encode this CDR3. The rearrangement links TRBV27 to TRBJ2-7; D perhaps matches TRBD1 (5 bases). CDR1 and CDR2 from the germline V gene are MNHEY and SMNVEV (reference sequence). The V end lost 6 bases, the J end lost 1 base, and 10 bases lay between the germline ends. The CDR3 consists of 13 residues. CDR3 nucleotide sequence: TGTGCCAGCAGACCAGGGTTATCCTACGAGCAGTACTTC. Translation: CASRPGLSYEQYF.

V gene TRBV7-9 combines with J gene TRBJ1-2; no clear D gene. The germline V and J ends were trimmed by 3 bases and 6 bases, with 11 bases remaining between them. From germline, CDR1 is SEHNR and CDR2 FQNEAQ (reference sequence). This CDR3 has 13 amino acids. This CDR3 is CASSFRPKDGYTF. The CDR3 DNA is TGTGCCAGCAGCTTTAGACCGAAAGATGGCTACACCTTC.

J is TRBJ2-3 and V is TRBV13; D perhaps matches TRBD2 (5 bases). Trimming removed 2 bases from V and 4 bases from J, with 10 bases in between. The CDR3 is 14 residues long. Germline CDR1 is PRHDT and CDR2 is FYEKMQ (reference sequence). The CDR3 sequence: CASSLSRGPDTQYF. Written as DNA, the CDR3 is TGTGCCAGCAGCTTAAGTCGGGGTCCAGATACGCAGTATTTT.